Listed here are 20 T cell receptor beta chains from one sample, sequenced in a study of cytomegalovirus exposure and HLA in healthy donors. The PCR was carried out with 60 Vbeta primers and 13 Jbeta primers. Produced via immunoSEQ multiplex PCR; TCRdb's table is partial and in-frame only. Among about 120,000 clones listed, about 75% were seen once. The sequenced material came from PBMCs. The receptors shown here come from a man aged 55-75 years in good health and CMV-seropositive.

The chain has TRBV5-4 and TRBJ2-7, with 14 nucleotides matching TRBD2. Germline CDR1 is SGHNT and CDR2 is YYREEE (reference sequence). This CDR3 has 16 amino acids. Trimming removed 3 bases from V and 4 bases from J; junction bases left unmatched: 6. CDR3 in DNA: TGTGCCAGCAGCTGGGGACTAGCGGGAGAAGGATACGAGCAGTACTTC. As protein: CASSWGLAGEGYEQYF. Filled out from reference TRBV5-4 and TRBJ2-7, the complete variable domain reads ETGVTQSPTHLIKTRGQQVTLRCSSQSGHNTVSWYQQALGQGPQFIFQYYREEENGRGNFPPRFSGLQFPNYSSELNVNALELDDSALYLCASSWGLAGEGYEQYFGPGTRLTVT.

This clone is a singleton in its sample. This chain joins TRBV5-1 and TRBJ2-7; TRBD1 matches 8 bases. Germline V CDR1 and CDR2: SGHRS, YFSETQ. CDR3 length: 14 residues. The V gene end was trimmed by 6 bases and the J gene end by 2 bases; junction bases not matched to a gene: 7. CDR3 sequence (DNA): TGCGCCAGCACCCCGACAGGGGCTCCCTACGAGCAGTACTTC. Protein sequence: CASTPTGAPYEQYF.

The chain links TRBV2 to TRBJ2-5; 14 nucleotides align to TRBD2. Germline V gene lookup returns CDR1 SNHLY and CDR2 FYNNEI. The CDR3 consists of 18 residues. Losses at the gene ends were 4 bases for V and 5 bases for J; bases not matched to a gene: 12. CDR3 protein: CASSAPTSGRAWEETQYF. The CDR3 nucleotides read TGTGCCAGCAGTGCCCCGACTAGCGGGAGGGCCTGGGAGGAGACCCAGTACTTC.

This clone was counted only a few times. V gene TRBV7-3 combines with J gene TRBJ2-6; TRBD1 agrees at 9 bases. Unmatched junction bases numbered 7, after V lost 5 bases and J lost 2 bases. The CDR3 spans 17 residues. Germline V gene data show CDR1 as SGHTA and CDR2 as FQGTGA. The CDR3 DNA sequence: TGTGCCAGCAGCCCTCGGACAGGGGAGCCTGGGGCCAACGTCCTGACTTTC. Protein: CASSPRTGEPGANVLTF.

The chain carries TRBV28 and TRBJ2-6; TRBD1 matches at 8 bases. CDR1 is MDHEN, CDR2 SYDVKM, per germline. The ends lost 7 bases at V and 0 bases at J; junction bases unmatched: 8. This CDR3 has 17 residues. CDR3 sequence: CASTGGQGLSGANVLTF. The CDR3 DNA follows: TGTGCCAGCACCGGCGGACAGGGTCTCTCTGGGGCCAACGTCCTGACTTTC.

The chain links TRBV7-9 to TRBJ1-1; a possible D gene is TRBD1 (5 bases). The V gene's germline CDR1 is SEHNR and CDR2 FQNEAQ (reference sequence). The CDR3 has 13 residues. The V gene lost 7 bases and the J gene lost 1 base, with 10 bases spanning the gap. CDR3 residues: CASNMDKNTEAFF. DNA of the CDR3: TGTGCCAGCAACATGGACAAGAACACTGAAGCTTTCTTT.

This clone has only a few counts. The CDR3 DNA reads TGTGCCTGGAGTGTGGGACTAGCGACAGATACGCAGTATTTT. Protein product: CAWSVGLATDTQYF. The chain combines TRBV30 with TRBJ2-3; 10 bases align to TRBD2. The trim removed 0 bases at V and 3 bases at J, leaving 0 bases unmatched. Per germline, CDR1 GTSNPN and CDR2 SVGIG (reference sequence). The CDR3 is 14 amino acids.

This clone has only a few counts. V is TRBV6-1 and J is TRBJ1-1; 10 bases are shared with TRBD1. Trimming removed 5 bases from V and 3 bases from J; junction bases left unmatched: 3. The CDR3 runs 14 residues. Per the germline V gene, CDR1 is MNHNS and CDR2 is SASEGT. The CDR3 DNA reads TGTGCCAGCAGTTTGACAGGGGGCCACACTGAAGCTTTCTTT. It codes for CASSLTGGHTEAFF.

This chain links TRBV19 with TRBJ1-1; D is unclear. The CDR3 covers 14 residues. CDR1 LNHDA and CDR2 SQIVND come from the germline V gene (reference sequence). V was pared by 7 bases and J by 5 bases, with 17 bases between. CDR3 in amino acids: CASTLTAHTTEAFF. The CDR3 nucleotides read TGTGCCAGTACCCTAACCGCCCATACGACTGAAGCTTTCTTT.

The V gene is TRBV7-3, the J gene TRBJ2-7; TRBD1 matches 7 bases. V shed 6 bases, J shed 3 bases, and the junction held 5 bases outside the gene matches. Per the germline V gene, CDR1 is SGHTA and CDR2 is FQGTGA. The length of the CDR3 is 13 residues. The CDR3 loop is CASRSGQNYEQYF. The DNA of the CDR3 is TGTGCCAGCAGGTCGGGACAGAACTACGAGCAGTACTTC.

Written as DNA, the CDR3 is TGTGCCAGCAGCCCTCTACAGGGTAGAGTAGAGACCCAGTACTTC. Translated: CASSPLQGRVETQYF. The V gene is TRBV11-3, the J gene TRBJ2-5, with a tentative D call TRBD1 (6 bases). V was cut by 5 bases and J by 4 bases, with 17 bases left in between. Germline CDR1 reads SGHNT; CDR2 reads YENEEA. CDR3 length: 15 residues.

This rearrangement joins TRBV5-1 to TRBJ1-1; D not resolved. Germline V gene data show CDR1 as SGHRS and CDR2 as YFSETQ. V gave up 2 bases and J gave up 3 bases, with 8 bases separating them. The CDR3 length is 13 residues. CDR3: CASSLSVDTEAFF. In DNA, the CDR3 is TGCGCCAGCAGCTTAAGTGTAGACACTGAAGCTTTCTTT.

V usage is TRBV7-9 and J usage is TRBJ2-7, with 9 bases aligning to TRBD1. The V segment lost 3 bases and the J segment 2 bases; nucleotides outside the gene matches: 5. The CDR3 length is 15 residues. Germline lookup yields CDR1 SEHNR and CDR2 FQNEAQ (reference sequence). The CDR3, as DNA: TGTGCCAGCAGCTTGACAGGGGGACAGACCTACGAGCAGTACTTC. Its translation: CASSLTGGQTYEQYF.

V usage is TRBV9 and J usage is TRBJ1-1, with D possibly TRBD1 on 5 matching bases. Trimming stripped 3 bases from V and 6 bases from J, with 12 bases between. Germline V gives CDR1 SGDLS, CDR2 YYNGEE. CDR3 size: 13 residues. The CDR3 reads CASSGRAPAEAFF. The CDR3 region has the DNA TGTGCCAGCAGCGGCAGGGCTCCCGCTGAAGCTTTCTTT.

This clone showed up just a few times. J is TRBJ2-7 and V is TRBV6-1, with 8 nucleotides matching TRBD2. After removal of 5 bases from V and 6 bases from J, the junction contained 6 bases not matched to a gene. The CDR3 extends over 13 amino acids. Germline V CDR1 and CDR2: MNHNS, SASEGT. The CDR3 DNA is TGTGCCAGCAGTCCCGGGACTAGTGCCGAGCAGTACTTC. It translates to CASSPGTSAEQYF.

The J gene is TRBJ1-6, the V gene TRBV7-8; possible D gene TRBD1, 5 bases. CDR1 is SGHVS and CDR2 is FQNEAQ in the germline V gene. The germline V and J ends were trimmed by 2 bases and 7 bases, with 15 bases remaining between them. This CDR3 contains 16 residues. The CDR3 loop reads CASSLNPGVLNSPLHF. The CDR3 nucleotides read TGTGCCAGCAGCTTAAACCCGGGGGTACTAAATTCACCCCTCCACTTT.

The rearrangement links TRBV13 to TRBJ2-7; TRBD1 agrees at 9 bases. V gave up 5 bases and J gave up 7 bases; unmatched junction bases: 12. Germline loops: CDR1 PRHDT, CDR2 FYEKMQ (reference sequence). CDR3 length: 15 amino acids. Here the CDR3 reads CASSRWDRVYGEQYF. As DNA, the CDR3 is TGTGCCAGCAGCCGATGGGACAGGGTCTATGGGGAGCAGTACTTC. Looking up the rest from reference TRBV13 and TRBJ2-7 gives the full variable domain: AAGVIQSPRHLIKEKRETATLKCYPIPRHDTVYWYQQGPGQDPQFLISFYEKMQSDKGSIPDRFSAQQFSDYHSELNMSSLELGDSALYFCASSRWDRVYGEQYFGPGTRLTVT.

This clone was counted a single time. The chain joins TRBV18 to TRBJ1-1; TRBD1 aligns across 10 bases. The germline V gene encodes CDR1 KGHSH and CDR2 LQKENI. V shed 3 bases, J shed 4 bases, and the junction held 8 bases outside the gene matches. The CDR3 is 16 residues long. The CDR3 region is CASSPLGQGQPTEAFF. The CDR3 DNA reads TGTGCCAGCTCACCGTTGGGACAGGGGCAACCCACTGAAGCTTTCTTT.

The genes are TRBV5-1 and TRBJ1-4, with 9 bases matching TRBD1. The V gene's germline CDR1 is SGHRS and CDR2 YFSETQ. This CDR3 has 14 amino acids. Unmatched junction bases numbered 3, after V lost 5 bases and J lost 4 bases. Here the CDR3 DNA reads TGCGCCAGCAGTCGGACAGGGGATAATGAAAAACTGTTTTTT. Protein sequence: CASSRTGDNEKLFF.

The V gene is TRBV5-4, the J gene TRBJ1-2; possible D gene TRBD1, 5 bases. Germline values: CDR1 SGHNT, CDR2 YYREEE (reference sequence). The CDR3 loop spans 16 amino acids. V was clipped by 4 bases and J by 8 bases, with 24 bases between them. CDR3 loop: CASSPEGYRAREGYTF. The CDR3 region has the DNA TGTGCCAGCAGCCCGGAGGGGTACCGGGCAAGAGAAGGCTACACCTTC.